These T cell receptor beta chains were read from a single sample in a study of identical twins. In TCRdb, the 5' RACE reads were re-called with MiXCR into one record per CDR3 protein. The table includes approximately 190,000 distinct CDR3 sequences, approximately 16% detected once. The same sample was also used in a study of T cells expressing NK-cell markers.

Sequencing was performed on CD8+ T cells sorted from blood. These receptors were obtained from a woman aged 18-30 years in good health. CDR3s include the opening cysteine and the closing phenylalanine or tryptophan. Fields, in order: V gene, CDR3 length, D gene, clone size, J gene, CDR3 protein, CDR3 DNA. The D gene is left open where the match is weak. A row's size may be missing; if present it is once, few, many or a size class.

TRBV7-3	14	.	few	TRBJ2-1	CASSLNPGVNEQFF	TGTGCCAGCAGCTTAAACCCGGGGGTCAATGAGCAGTTCTTC
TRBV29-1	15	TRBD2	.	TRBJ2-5	CSVEGLAGVWETQYF	TGCAGCGTTGAGGGGCTAGCGGGAGTGTGGGAGACCCAGTACTTC
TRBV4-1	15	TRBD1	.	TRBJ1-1	CASSQGTGGDTEAFF	TGCGCCAGCAGCCAAGGGACAGGGGGAGACACTGAAGCTTTCTTT
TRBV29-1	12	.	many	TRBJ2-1	CSVVGLKGMQFF	TGCAGCGTTGTAGGACTTAAGGGTATGCAGTTCTTC
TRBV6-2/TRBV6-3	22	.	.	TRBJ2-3	CASSYPPGSGGASTSWTDTQYF	TGTGCCAGCAGTTACCCACCGGGTTCCGGGGGCGCTTCCACTAGTTGGACAGATACGCAGTATTTT
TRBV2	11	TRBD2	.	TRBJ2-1	CASRGGSEQFF	TGTGCCAGCAGGGGGGGGAGTGAGCAGTTCTTC
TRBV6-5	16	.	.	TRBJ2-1	CASSSLGRTESYEQFF	TGTGCCAGCAGTTCCCTTGGGAGGACAGAGTCATATGAGCAGTTCTTC
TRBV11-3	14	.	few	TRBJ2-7	CASSPRDINYEQYF	TGTGCCAGCAGCCCCCGGGACATAAATTACGAGCAGTACTTC
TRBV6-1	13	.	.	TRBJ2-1	CASRRDWHNEQFF	TGTGCCAGCCGCAGAGACTGGCACAATGAGCAGTTCTTC
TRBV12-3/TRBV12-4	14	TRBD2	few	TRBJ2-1	CASTSGGAFGEQFF	TGTGCCAGTACTAGCGGGGGGGCATTCGGAGAGCAGTTCTTC
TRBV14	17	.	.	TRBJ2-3	CASSPPPRERDADTQYF	TGTGCCAGCAGCCCCCCACCCCGGGAGAGGGACGCAGATACGCAGTATTTT
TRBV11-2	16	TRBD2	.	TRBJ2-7	CASSDFASGSLHEQYF	TGTGCCAGCAGCGATTTCGCTAGCGGGAGTCTCCACGAGCAGTACTTC
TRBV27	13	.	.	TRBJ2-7	CASSPGLYYEQYF	TGTGCCAGCAGTCCCGGACTCTACTACGAGCAGTACTTC
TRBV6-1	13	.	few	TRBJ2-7	CASRDGVSYEQYF	TGTGCCAGCAGGGATGGAGTCAGCTACGAGCAGTACTTC
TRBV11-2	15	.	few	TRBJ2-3	CASRMHRASTDTQYF	TGTGCCAGCAGGATGCACAGGGCTAGCACAGATACGCAGTATTTT
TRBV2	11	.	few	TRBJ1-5	CASRTCQPQHF	TGTGCCAGCAGGACTTGTCAGCCCCAGCATTTT
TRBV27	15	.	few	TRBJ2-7	CASSLTGPSSYEQYF	TGTGCCAGCAGTTTGACAGGTCCGAGCTCCTACGAGCAGTACTTC
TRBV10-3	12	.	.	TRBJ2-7	CAISESWYEQYF	TGTGCCATCAGTGAGAGTTGGTACGAGCAGTACTTC
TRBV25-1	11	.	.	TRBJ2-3	CASSDGYTQYF	TGTGCCAGCAGTGACGGCTATACGCAGTATTTT
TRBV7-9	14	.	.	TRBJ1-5	CASSLGPENQPQHF	TGTGCCAGCAGCTTAGGACCGGAAAATCAGCCCCAGCATTTT
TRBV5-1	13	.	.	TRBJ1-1	CASREIMNTEAFF	TGCGCCAGCAGGGAGATCATGAACACTGAAGCTTTCTTT
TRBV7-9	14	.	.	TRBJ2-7	CASSYPGNAYEQYF	TGTGCCAGCAGCTACCCCGGGAATGCCTACGAGCAGTACTTC
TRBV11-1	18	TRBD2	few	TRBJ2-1	CASSQPKSGGSSYNEQFF	TGTGCCAGCAGCCAACCGAAATCTGGCGGGAGCTCCTACAATGAGCAGTTCTTC
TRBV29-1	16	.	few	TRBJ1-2	CSVEDQTSMRGIGYTF	TGCAGCGTTGAAGATCAGACTTCGATGAGAGGAATTGGCTACACCTTC
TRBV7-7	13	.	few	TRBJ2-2	CASSPKMGGELFF	TGTGCCAGCAGCCCTAAGATGGGCGGGGAGCTGTTTTTT
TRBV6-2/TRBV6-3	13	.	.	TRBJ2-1	CASSLGKYNEQFF	TGTGCCAGCAGCCTCGGGAAGTACAATGAGCAGTTCTTC
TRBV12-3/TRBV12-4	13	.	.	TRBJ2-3	CASRRLRTDTQYF	TGTGCCAGCAGGCGACTGAGGACAGATACGCAGTATTTT
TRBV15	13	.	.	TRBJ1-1	CATSRGASQTAFF	TGTGCCACCAGCAGAGGGGCGTCGCAGACGGCTTTCTTT
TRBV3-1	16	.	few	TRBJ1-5	CASSQRIGDYNQPQHF	TGTGCCAGCAGCCAAAGGATCGGAGATTACAATCAGCCCCAGCATTTT
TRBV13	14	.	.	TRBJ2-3	CASSTTSDTDTQYF	TGTGCCAGCAGCACTACTAGTGATACAGATACGCAGTATTTT
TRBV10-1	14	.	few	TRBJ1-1	CASSDGLRGTEAFF	TGCGCCAGCAGTGATGGACTACGCGGCACTGAAGCTTTCTTT
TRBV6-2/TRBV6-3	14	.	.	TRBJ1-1	CATTGPDWVTEAFF	TGTGCCACGACCGGGCCCGATTGGGTCACTGAAGCTTTCTTT
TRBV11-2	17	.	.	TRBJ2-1	CASSLGFSQSSYNEQFF	TGTGCCAGCAGCTTAGGTTTCAGTCAGAGCTCCTACAATGAGCAGTTCTTC
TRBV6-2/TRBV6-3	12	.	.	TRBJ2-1	CASRTLYNEQFF	TGTGCCAGCCGAACCCTCTACAATGAGCAGTTCTTC
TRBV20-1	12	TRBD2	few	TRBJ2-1	CSASAAGDEQFF	TGCAGTGCCTCCGCTGCGGGAGATGAGCAGTTCTTC
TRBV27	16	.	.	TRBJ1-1	CASSIVAGDMNTEAFF	TGTGCCAGCAGTATAGTCGCAGGAGACATGAACACTGAAGCTTTCTTT
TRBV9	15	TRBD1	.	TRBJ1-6	CASSSADRAGSPLHF	TGTGCCAGCAGCTCCGCGGACAGGGCCGGTTCACCCCTCCACTTT
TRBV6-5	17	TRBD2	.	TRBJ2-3	CASSYSLAALSTDTQYF	TGTGCCAGCAGTTACTCGCTAGCGGCCCTTAGCACAGATACGCAGTATTTT
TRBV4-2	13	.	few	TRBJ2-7	CASSQETAYEQYF	TGTGCCAGCAGCCAAGAGACAGCCTACGAGCAGTACTTC
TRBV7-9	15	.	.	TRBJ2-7	CASSLGGRAGYEQYF	TGTGCCAGCAGCTTAGGGGGCAGGGCTGGCTACGAGCAGTACTTC
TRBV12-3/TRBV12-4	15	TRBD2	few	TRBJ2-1	CASSLNRGGENEQFF	TGTGCCAGCAGCTTGAATCGCGGGGGGGAGAATGAGCAGTTCTTC
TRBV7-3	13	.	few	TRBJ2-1	CASSLGGANEQFF	TGTGCCAGCAGCTTAGGGGGGGCGAATGAGCAGTTCTTC
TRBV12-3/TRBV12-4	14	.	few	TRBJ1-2	CASSLGGLFYGYTF	TGTGCCAGCAGTTTAGGAGGTCTATTCTATGGCTACACCTTC
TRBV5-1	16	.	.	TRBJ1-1	CASSLAKGSDLTEAFF	TGCGCCAGCAGCTTGGCCAAAGGGTCGGACCTGACTGAAGCTTTCTTT
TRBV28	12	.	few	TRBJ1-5	CASSLGVRPQHF	TGTGCCAGCAGTTTAGGGGTGAGGCCCCAGCATTTT
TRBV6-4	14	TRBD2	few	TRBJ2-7	CASRLTSGSYEQYF	TGTGCCAGCAGGCTGACTAGCGGGAGTTACGAGCAGTACTTC
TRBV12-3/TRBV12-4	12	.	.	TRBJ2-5	CASSRPGETQYF	TGTGCCAGCAGCCGCCCCGGAGAGACCCAGTACTTC
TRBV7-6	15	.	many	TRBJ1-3	CASSANRAWRNTIYF	TGTGCCAGCAGCGCTAACAGGGCCTGGAGAAACACCATATATTTT
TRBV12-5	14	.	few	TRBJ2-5	CASVLQGGRETQYF	TGTGCTAGTGTCCTACAGGGAGGTCGAGAGACCCAGTACTTC
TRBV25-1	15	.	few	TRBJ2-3	CASSESPRSTDTQYF	TGTGCCAGCAGTGAATCCCCCCGGAGCACAGATACGCAGTATTTT
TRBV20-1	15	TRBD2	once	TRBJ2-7	CCAETSGGTRLEQYF	TGCTGTGCCGAAACTAGCGGGGGGACTCGGCTCGAGCAGTACTTC
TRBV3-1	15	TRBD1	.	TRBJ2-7	CASSRLGTGSYEQYF	TGTGCCAGCAGCCGCCTAGGGACAGGGTCCTACGAGCAGTACTTC
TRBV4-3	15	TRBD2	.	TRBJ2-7	CASSQVGTSIYEQYF	TGCGCCAGCAGCCAAGTGGGGACTAGTATCTACGAGCAGTACTTC